Following are 3 T cell receptor beta chains from one sample sequenced in a study of PD-1 blockade in classical Hodgkin lymphoma. Time point specified: cycle 4 day 1 (C4D1), after less than 7 weeks of nivolumab. Every one of the patients relapsed after autologous stem cell transplantation (brentuximab vedotin exposure was variable). TCRdb's table, derived via immunoSEQ multiplex PCR, lists solely in-frame clones and lacks some. The sample carries approximately 61,000 clones, about 85% recorded once. The sequencing here drew on peripheral blood mononuclear cells (PBMCs), taken before the fourth cycle of nivolumab. The receptors stem from a human donor with classical Hodgkin lymphoma.

The J gene is TRBJ2-7, the V gene TRBV5-1; TRBD2 aligns across 12 bases. Germline loops: CDR1 SGHRS, CDR2 YFSETQ. CDR3 size: 13 residues. J lost 3 bases, V lost 7 bases, and 2 bases had no gene match. The CDR3 reads CASASGGDYEQYF. In DNA form, the CDR3 reads TGCGCCAGCGCTAGCGGGGGGGACTACGAGCAGTACTTC.

V and J are TRBV5-1 and TRBJ1-2; D is possibly TRBD1 (6 bases). The V end was cut by 0 bases, the J end by 5 bases, with 14 bases between. Per the germline V gene, CDR1 is SGHRS and CDR2 is YFSETQ. CDR3 length: 15 amino acids. Here the CDR3 reads CASSLEGGRGYGYTF. DNA of the CDR3: TGCGCCAGCAGCTTGGAAGGGGGGCGCGGATATGGCTACACCTTC.

V usage is TRBV6-1 and J usage is TRBJ1-5, with TRBD1 identical over 7 bases. Germline V lookup: CDR1 MNHNS, CDR2 SASEGT. V dropped 6 bases and J dropped 2; count of bases not matched to a gene: 4. This CDR3 spans 14 amino acids. CDR3 region: CASRDRARNQPQHF. The CDR3 DNA sequence: TGTGCCAGCAGAGACAGGGCCCGCAATCAGCCCCAGCATTTT.